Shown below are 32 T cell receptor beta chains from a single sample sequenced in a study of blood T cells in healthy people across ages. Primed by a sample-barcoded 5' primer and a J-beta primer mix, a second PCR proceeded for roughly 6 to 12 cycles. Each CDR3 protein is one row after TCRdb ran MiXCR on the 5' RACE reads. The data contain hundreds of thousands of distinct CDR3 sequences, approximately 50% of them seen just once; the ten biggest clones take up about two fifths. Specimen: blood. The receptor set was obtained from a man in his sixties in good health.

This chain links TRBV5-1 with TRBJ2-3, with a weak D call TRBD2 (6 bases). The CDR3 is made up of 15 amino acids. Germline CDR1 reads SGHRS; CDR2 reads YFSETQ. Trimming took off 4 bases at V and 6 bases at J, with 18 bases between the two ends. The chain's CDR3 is CASSLGATGGDTQYF. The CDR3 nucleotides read TGCGCCAGCAGCCTAGGGGCGACCGGAGGGGATACGCAGTATTTT.

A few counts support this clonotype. CDR3 nucleotides: TGCGCCAGCAGCTCACAGACAGGGGAATATGGCTACACCTTC. Amino acids: CASSSQTGEYGYTF. The V call is TRBV5-1, the J call TRBJ1-2; TRBD1 matches at 8 bases. The CDR3 spans 14 residues. V trimming: 3 bases; J trimming: 5 bases; junction bases outside the gene matches: 6. Per the germline V gene, CDR1 is SGHRS and CDR2 is YFSETQ.

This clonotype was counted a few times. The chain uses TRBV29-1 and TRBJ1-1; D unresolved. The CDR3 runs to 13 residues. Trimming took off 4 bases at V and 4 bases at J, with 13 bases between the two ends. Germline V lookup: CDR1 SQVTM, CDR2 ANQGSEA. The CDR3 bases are TGCAGCGTTGGAGTCGTATCGGGCACTGAAGCTTTCTTT. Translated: CSVGVVSGTEAFF.

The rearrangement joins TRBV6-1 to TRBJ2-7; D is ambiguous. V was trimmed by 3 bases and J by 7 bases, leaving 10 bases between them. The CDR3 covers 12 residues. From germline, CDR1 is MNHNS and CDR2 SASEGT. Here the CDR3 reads CASSDAPGEQYF. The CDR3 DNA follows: TGTGCCAGCAGTGACGCCCCTGGGGAGCAGTACTTC.

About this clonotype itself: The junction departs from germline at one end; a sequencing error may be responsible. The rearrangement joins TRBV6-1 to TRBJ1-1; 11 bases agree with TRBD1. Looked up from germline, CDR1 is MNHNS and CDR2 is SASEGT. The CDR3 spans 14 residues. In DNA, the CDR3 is TGTGCCTGCAGCGGACAGGGGGCGGAAACTGAAGCTTTCTTT. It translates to CACSGQGAETEAFF.

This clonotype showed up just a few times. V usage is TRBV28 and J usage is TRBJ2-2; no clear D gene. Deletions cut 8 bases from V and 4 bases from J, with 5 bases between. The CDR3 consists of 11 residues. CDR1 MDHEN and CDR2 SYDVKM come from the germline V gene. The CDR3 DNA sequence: TGTGCCAGCGGGCTCACCGGGGAGCTGTTTTTT. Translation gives CASGLTGELFF.

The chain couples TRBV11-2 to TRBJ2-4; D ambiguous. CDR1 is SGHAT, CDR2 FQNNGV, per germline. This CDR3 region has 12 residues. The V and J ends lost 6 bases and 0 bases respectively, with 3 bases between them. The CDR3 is CASRTAKNIQYF. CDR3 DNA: TGTGCCAGCAGGACAGCCAAAAACATTCAGTACTTC.

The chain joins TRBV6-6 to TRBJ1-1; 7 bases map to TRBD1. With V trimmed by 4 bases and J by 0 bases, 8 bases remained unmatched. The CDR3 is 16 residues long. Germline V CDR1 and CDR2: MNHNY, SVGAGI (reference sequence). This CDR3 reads CASSWGKQGLNTEAFF. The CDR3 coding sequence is TGTGCCAGCAGTTGGGGGAAACAGGGGTTGAACACTGAAGCTTTCTTT.

CDR3 sequence (DNA): TGCGCCAGCAGCCCCTCGGAGACAGGGGGGATCTACGAGCAGTACTTC. It specifies CASSPSETGGIYEQYF. The chain links TRBV4-1 to TRBJ2-7; 9 bases are shared with TRBD1. The germline V gene encodes CDR1 MGHRA and CDR2 YSYEKL. V shed 4 bases and J 3 bases; nucleotides not matched to a gene: 10. The CDR3 is made up of 16 amino acids.

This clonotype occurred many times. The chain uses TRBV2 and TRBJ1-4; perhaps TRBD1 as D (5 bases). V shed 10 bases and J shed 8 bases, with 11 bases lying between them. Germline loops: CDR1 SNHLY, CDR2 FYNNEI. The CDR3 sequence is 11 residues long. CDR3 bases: TGTGCCATGGCCCAGGGAGAAAAACTGTTTTTT. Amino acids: CAMAQGEKLFF.

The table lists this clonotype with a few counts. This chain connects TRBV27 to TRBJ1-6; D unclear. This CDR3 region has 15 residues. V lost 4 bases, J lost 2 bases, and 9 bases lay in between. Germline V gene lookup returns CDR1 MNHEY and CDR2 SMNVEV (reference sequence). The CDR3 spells CASSSRGTYNSPLHF. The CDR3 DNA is TGTGCCAGCAGTTCCCGCGGGACCTATAATTCACCCCTCCACTTT.

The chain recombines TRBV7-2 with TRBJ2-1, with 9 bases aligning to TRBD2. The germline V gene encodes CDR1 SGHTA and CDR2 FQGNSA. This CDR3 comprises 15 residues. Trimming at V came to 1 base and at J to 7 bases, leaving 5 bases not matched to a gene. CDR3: CASSLGSGGWNEQFF. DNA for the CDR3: TGTGCCAGCAGCTTAGGTAGCGGGGGATGGAATGAGCAGTTCTTC.

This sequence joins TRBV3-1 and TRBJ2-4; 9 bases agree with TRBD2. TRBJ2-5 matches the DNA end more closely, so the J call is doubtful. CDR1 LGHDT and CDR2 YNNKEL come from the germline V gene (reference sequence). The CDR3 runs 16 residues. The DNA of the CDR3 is TGTGCCAGCAGCCCCGGGACTAGCTCTACCCAAGAGACCCAGTACTTC. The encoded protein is CASSPGTSSTQETQYF.

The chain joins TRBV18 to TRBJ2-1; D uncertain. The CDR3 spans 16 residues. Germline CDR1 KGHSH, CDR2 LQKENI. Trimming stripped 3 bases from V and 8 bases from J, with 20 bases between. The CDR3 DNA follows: TGTGCCAGCTCACCCCACGACAACGGTGCGGCGGATGAGCAGTTCTTC. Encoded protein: CASSPHDNGAADEQFF.

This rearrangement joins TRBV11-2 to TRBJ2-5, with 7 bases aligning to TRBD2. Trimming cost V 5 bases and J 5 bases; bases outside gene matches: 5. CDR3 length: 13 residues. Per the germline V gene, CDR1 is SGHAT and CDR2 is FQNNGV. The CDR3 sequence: CASSTSVLETQYF. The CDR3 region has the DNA TGTGCCAGCAGCACTAGCGTCTTGGAGACCCAGTACTTC. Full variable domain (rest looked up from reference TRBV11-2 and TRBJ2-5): EAGVAQSPRYKIIEKRQSVAFWCNPISGHATLYWYQQILGQGPKLLIQFQNNGVVDDSQLPKDRFSAERLKGVDSTLKIQPAKLEDSAVYLCASSTSVLETQYFGPGTRLLVL.

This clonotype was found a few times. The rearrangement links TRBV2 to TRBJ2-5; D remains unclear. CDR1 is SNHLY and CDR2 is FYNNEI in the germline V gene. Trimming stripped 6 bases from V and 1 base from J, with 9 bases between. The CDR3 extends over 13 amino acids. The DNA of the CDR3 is TGTGCCAGCAGCACCGGGTCCCAAGAGACCCAGTACTTC. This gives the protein CASSTGSQETQYF.

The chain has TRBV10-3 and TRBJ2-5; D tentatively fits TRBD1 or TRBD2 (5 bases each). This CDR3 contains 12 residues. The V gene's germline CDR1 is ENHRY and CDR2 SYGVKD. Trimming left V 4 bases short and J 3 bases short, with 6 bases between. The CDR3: CAISGGEETQYF. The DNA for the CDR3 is TGTGCCATCAGTGGAGGGGAAGAGACCCAGTACTTC.

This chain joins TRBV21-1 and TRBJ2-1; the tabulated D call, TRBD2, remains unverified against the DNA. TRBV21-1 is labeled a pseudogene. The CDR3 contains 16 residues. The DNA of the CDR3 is TGTGCCAGCAGCACTTCAGGGAGGGGCATTGACAATGAGCAGTTCTTC. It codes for CASSTSGRGIDNEQFF.

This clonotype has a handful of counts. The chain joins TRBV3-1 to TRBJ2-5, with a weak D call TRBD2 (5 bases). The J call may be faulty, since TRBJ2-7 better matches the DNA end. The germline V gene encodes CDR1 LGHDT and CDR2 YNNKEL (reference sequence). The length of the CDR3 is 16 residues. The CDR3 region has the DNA TGTGCCAGCAGCCAAGGATCACCTCTGACTACCTACGAGCAGTACTTC. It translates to CASSQGSPLTTYEQYF.

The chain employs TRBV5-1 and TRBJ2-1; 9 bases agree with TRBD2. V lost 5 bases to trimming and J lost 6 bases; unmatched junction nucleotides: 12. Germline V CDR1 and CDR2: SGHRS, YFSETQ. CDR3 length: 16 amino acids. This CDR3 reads CASSIQPSGEGNEQFF. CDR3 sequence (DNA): TGCGCCAGCAGTATACAACCTAGCGGGGAGGGCAATGAGCAGTTCTTC. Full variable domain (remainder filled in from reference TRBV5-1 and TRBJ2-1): KAGVTQTPRYLIKTRGQQVTLSCSPISGHRSVSWYQQTPGQGLQFLFEYFSETQRNKGNFPGRFSGRQFSNSRSEMNVSTLELGDSALYLCASSIQPSGEGNEQFFGPGTRLTVL.

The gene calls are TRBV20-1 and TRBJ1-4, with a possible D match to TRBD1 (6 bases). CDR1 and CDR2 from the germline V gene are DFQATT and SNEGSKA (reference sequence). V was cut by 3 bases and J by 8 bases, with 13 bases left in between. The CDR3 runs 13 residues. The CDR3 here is CSASGGEREKLFF. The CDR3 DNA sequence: TGCAGTGCTAGTGGGGGCGAGAGGGAAAAACTGTTTTTT.

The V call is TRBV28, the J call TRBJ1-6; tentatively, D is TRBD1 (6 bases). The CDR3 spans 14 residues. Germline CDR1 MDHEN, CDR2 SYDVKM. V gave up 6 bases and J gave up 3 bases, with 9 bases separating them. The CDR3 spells CASRRGDYNSPLHF. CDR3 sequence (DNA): TGTGCCAGCAGAAGGGGGGACTATAATTCACCCCTCCACTTT.

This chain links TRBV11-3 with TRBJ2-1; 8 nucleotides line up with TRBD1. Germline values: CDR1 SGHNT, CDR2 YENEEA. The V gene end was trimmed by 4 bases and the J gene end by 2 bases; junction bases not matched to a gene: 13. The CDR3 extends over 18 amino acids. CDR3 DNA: TGTGCCAGCAGCTCGGGACAGGACGGGGAGATCCCCTACAATGAGCAGTTCTTC. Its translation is CASSSGQDGEIPYNEQFF.

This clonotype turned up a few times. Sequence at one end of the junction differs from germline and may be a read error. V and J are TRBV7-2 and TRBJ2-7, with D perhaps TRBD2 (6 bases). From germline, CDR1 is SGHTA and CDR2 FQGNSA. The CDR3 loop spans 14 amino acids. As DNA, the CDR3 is TGTGCCAGCAGCGTAGCGGCCGTAACCTACGAGCAGTACTTC. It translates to CASSVAAVTYEQYF.

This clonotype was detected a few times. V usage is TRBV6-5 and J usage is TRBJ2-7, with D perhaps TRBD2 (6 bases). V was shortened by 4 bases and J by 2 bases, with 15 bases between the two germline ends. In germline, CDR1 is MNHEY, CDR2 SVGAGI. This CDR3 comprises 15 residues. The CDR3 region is CASSSQEGRAYEQYF. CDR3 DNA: TGTGCCAGCAGTTCTCAGGAGGGGCGAGCCTACGAGCAGTACTTC.

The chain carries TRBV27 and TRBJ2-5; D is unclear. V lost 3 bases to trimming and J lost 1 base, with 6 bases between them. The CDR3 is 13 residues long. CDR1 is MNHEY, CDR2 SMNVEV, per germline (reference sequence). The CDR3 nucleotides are TGTGCCAGCAGTTTCTCTACCCAAGAGACCCAGTACTTC. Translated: CASSFSTQETQYF.

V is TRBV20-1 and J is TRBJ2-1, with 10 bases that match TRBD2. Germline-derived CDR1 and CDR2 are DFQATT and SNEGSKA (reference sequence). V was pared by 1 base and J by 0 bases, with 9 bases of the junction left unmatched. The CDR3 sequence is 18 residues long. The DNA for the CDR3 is TGCAGTGCTAGAGTTTTAGCGGGGGGATCTTTCTCCTACAATGAGCAGTTCTTC. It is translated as CSARVLAGGSFSYNEQFF.

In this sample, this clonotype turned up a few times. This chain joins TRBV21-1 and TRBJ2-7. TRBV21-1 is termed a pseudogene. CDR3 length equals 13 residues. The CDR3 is CASSKKAVYEQYF. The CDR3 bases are TGTGCCAGCAGCAAAAAGGCAGTATACGAGCAGTACTTC.

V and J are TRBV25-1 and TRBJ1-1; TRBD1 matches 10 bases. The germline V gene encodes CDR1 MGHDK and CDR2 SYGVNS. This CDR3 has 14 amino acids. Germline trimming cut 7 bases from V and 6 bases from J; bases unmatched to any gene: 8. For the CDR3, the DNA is TGTGCCAGCACACGCTCCGGGACAGGGGCTGAAGCTTTCTTT. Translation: CASTRSGTGAEAFF.

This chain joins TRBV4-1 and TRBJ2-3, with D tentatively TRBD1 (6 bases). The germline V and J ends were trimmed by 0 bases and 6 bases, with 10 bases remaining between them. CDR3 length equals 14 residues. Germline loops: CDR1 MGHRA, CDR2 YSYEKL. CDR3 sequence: CASSQEQGPDTQYF. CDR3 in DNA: TGCGCCAGCAGCCAAGAACAGGGACCGGATACGCAGTATTTT.

The DNA of the CDR3 is TGTGCCAGCACCCTGGGACAGGGGTGTGGGGAGACCCAGTACTTC. Translation: CASTLGQGCGETQYF. The V gene is TRBV12-3 or TRBV12-4, the J gene TRBJ2-5; TRBD1 agrees at 10 bases. Trimming removed 7 bases from V and 5 bases from J; junction bases left unmatched: 10. This CDR3 has 15 residues.

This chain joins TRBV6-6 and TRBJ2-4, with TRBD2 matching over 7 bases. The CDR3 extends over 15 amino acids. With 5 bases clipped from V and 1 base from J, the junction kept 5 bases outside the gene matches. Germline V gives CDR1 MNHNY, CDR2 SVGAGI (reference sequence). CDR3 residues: CASSQREEAKNIQYF. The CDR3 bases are TGTGCCAGCAGTCAACGGGAGGAGGCCAAAAACATTCAGTACTTC.